These 29 T cell receptor beta chains were all obtained from the same sample, sequenced in a study of cytomegalovirus exposure and HLA in healthy donors. Vbeta (60) and Jbeta (13) primers were used in the PCR. Here immunoSEQ multiplex PCR was the method, and the copy in TCRdb shows in-frame clones only, minus some. The data hold 210,000 or so clones, with around 80% observed a single time. Sequencing was performed on PBMCs. Receptor source: a woman aged 60-70 years in good health and CMV-seropositive.

The chain is built from TRBV27 and TRBJ2-1, with D possibly being TRBD1 (5 bases). The CDR3 contains 13 residues. Germline V CDR1 and CDR2: MNHEY, SMNVEV (reference sequence). Between the trimmed V and J ends, which lost 5 bases and 6 bases, there was a span of 11 bases. The CDR3 DNA reads as TGTGCCAGCAGTAGAGTAGGGGTCAATGAGCAGTTCTTC. Protein sequence: CASSRVGVNEQFF.

The chain joins TRBV30 to TRBJ2-2; D might be TRBD1 (5 bases). Trimming removed 3 bases from V and 0 bases from J, with 14 bases in between. Germline CDR1 reads GTSNPN; CDR2 reads SVGIG (reference sequence). This CDR3 has 16 residues. Here the CDR3 reads CAWRLQATANTGELFF. The CDR3, as DNA: TGTGCCTGGAGGTTACAAGCGACAGCGAACACCGGGGAGCTGTTTTTT.

The chain carries TRBV18 and TRBJ2-3; no firm D call. The CDR3 is 13 residues long. The germline gives CDR1 KGHSH, CDR2 LQKENI. V lost 3 bases to trimming and J lost 2 bases, with 6 bases between them. CDR3 sequence reads: CASSPTPTDTQYF. The CDR3 nucleotides are TGTGCCAGCTCACCTACTCCCACAGATACGCAGTATTTT.

The chain uses TRBV19 and TRBJ2-7, with a tentative D call TRBD2 (7 bases). The CDR3 totals 14 residues. Trimming removed 8 bases at V and 2 bases at J, with 16 bases between. Germline assignment: CDR1 LNHDA and CDR2 SQIVND (reference sequence). CDR3 loop: CASAPGGATYEQYF. The CDR3 DNA is TGTGCCAGTGCCCCTGGGGGGGCCACCTACGAGCAGTACTTC.

This rearrangement joins TRBV4-3 to TRBJ1-2, with D tentatively TRBD1 (5 bases). The length of the CDR3 is 16 residues. Germline lookup yields CDR1 LGHNA and CDR2 YSLEER. V lost 0 bases, J lost 6 bases, and 17 bases lay in between. The DNA for the CDR3 is TGCGCCAGCAGCCAAGATCTCGATGGGGCCTTTGATGGCTACACCTTC. Translated: CASSQDLDGAFDGYTF.

V usage is TRBV5-1 and J usage is TRBJ1-1; D is possibly TRBD1 (5 bases). In germline, CDR1 is SGHRS, CDR2 YFSETQ. The CDR3 sequence is 12 residues long. V was trimmed by 4 bases and J by 6 bases, leaving 10 bases between them. The CDR3: CASSRGTSEAFF. CDR3 sequence (DNA): TGCGCCAGCAGCCGGGGGACTTCTGAAGCTTTCTTT. Combining the CDR3 with reference TRBV5-1 and TRBJ1-1 gives the whole variable domain KAGVTQTPRYLIKTRGQQVTLSCSPISGHRSVSWYQQTPGQGLQFLFEYFSETQRNKGNFPGRFSGRQFSNSRSEMNVSTLELGDSALYLCASSRGTSEAFFGQGTRLTVV.

The chain uses TRBV5-4 and TRBJ2-5; the match to TRBD2 covers 9 bases. V trimming: 2 bases; J trimming: 5 bases; junction bases outside the gene matches: 10. This CDR3 is built from 16 residues. Per the germline V gene, CDR1 is SGHNT and CDR2 is YYREEE (reference sequence). The CDR3, as DNA: TGTGCCAGCAGCTTTCGTCGGCGGGGGGGCCAGGAGACCCAGTACTTC. Amino acids: CASSFRRRGGQETQYF.

The chain links TRBV11-2 to TRBJ2-3; the D is unclear. The CDR3 consists of 12 residues. V was clipped by 0 bases and J by 8 bases, with 6 bases between them. Germline assignment: CDR1 SGHAT and CDR2 FQNNGV. The CDR3: CASSLEGGTQYF. In DNA form, the CDR3 reads TGTGCCAGCAGCTTAGAAGGCGGTACGCAGTATTTT. Complete variable domain (other parts from reference TRBV11-2 and TRBJ2-3): EAGVAQSPRYKIIEKRQSVAFWCNPISGHATLYWYQQILGQGPKLLIQFQNNGVVDDSQLPKDRFSAERLKGVDSTLKIQPAKLEDSAVYLCASSLEGGTQYFGPGTRLTVL.

The chain joins TRBV19 to TRBJ1-1; D perhaps matches TRBD1 (6 bases). Looked up from germline, CDR1 is LNHDA and CDR2 is SQIVND (reference sequence). The CDR3 extends over 12 amino acids. Trimming cost V 4 bases and J 7 bases, with 10 bases left between them. CDR3 amino acids: CASSRGRGEAFF. The CDR3 coding sequence is TGTGCCAGTAGTAGGGGGCGAGGTGAAGCTTTCTTT. Looking up the rest from reference TRBV19 and TRBJ1-1 gives the full variable domain: DGGITQSPKYLFRKEGQNVTLSCEQNLNHDAMYWYRQDPGQGLRLIYYSQIVNDFQKGDIAEGYSVSREKKESFPLTVTSAQKNPTAFYLCASSRGRGEAFFGQGTRLTVV.

The chain combines TRBV2 with TRBJ1-2, with D possibly matching TRBD1 (6 bases). From germline, CDR1 is SNHLY and CDR2 FYNNEI. V dropped 2 bases and J dropped 4 bases, with 17 bases sitting between them. This CDR3 is built from 16 residues. This chain's CDR3 is CASSERVGGARYGYTF. The DNA of the CDR3 is TGTGCCAGCAGTGAAAGGGTGGGGGGGGCCCGCTATGGCTACACCTTC. Variable domain in full (rest from reference TRBV2 and TRBJ1-2): EPEVTQTPSHQVTQMGQEVILRCVPISNHLYFYWYRQILGQKVEFLVSFYNNEISEKSEIFDDQFSVERPDGSNFTLKIRSTKLEDSAMYFCASSERVGGARYGYTFGSGTRLTVV.

This clone has just a few counts. The V and J genes are TRBV2 and TRBJ2-2, with 9 bases lining up with TRBD2. The germline V gene has CDR1 SNHLY and CDR2 FYNNEI. Losses at the gene ends were 3 bases for V and 5 bases for J; bases not matched to a gene: 7. This CDR3 is 16 amino acids long. CDR3 protein: CASSDSGSWGTGELFF. The CDR3 DNA sequence: TGTGCCAGCAGTGATAGCGGGAGTTGGGGGACCGGGGAGCTGTTTTTT.

The chain combines TRBV4-3 with TRBJ2-7; 7 nucleotides align to TRBD2. Germline loops: CDR1 LGHNA, CDR2 YSLEER. CDR3 length: 16 amino acids. Trimming removed 2 bases from V and 2 bases from J; junction bases left unmatched: 9. CDR3 sequence reads: CASSQTYAGETYEQYF. In nucleotides, the CDR3 is TGCGCCAGCAGCCAAACCTATGCGGGGGAAACCTACGAGCAGTACTTC.

This clone was picked up a small number of times. This chain connects TRBV6-6 to TRBJ1-1; 8 bases map to TRBD1. This CDR3 has 14 residues. In germline, CDR1 is MNHNY, CDR2 SVGAGI (reference sequence). V was clipped by 0 bases and J by 4 bases; unmatched bases: 1. The CDR3 sequence is CASSYSDRATEAFF. CDR3 nucleotide sequence: TGTGCCAGCAGTTACTCGGACAGGGCCACTGAAGCTTTCTTT.

The chain has TRBV9 and TRBJ1-1; TRBD1 matches 7 bases. Looked up from germline, CDR1 is SGDLS and CDR2 is YYNGEE. Trimming cost V 4 bases and J 1 base; bases outside gene matches: 7. This CDR3 is 15 amino acids long. The CDR3 region is CASSLRDSGNTEAFF. CDR3 bases: TGTGCCAGCAGCCTTCGGGACAGTGGGAACACTGAAGCTTTCTTT.

This chain links TRBV28 with TRBJ1-1; D ambiguous. CDR3 length: 13 residues. Deletions cut 6 bases from V and 0 bases from J, with 8 bases between. CDR1 and CDR2 (germline): MDHEN, SYDVKM. CDR3 sequence: CASRTNMNTEAFF. CDR3 bases: TGTGCCAGCAGAACCAACATGAACACTGAAGCTTTCTTT.

V and J are TRBV29-1 and TRBJ1-1, with D hard to call. Germline CDR1 is SQVTM and CDR2 is ANQGSEA. Trimming pared 7 bases from V and 1 base from J, leaving 13 bases between. The CDR3 length is 13 residues. In DNA form, the CDR3 reads TGCAGCGCAATACGTGACTGGAACACTGAAGCTTTCTTT. Translation gives CSAIRDWNTEAFF.

This chain connects TRBV5-1 to TRBJ1-2, with D perhaps matching TRBD1 (6 bases). CDR1 SGHRS and CDR2 YFSETQ come from the germline V gene. CDR3 size: 14 residues. The V end lost 0 bases, the J end lost 6 bases, and 12 bases lay between the germline ends. The CDR3 here is CASSLGQVLNGYTF. As DNA, the CDR3 is TGCGCCAGCAGCTTGGGACAGGTCCTAAATGGCTACACCTTC.

The chain links TRBV27 to TRBJ1-2; D gene uncertain. V was pared by 3 bases and J by 4 bases, with 9 bases between. Looked up from germline, CDR1 is MNHEY and CDR2 is SMNVEV (reference sequence). CDR3 length: 13 residues. CDR3 DNA sequence: TGTGCCAGCAGTTTTGTAGGGAGCTATGGCTACACCTTC. Translation gives CASSFVGSYGYTF.

The chain combines TRBV6-6 with TRBJ1-5; 11 nucleotides agree with TRBD1. From germline, CDR1 is MNHNY and CDR2 SVGAGI (reference sequence). The V segment lost 6 bases and the J segment 4 bases; nucleotides outside the gene matches: 5. The CDR3 extends over 15 amino acids. The CDR3 is CASRSRDRGNQPQHF. The DNA for the CDR3 is TGTGCCAGCAGGTCCCGGGACAGGGGGAATCAGCCCCAGCATTTT.

The chain carries TRBV30 and TRBJ1-4; a possible D gene is TRBD1 (5 bases). The CDR3 runs 13 residues. V gave up 5 bases and J gave up 2 bases, with 9 bases separating them. Germline V lookup: CDR1 GTSNPN, CDR2 SVGIG (reference sequence). The CDR3 DNA sequence: TGTGCCTGGGGACAACAGACTAATGAAAAACTGTTTTTT. Its protein product is CAWGQQTNEKLFF.

The chain is built from TRBV7-9 and TRBJ1-2; D is ambiguous. The V and J ends lost 3 bases and 6 bases respectively, with 11 bases between them. The CDR3 runs 13 residues. CDR1 is SEHNR, CDR2 FQNEAQ, per germline (reference sequence). CDR3 bases: TGTGCCAGCAGCTTCTCTCCGGGGAATGGCTACACCTTC. Amino acids: CASSFSPGNGYTF.

This chain links TRBV6-4 with TRBJ1-3; D uncertain. The CDR3 contains 14 residues. V lost 6 bases and J 6 bases, leaving 15 bases between the germline ends. CDR1 MRHNA and CDR2 SNTAGT come from the germline V gene. CDR3 DNA: TGTGCCAGCAGCCCCGGAGAGGGAGCAAACACCATATATTTT. Amino acids: CASSPGEGANTIYF.

V usage is TRBV5-1 and J usage is TRBJ2-7; 8 bases fit TRBD2. The CDR3 runs to 15 residues. Looked up from germline, CDR1 is SGHRS and CDR2 is YFSETQ. V was clipped by 5 bases and J by 6 bases; unmatched bases: 13. The CDR3 protein is CASRNRGGSGLEQYF. The CDR3 region has the DNA TGCGCCAGCAGAAACCGGGGGGGTAGCGGGCTCGAGCAGTACTTC.

V is TRBV28 and J is TRBJ2-7; the D gene is possibly TRBD1 (5 bases). From germline, CDR1 is MDHEN and CDR2 SYDVKM. This CDR3 contains 11 residues. V lost 6 bases and J 3 bases, leaving 6 bases between the germline ends. DNA of the CDR3: TGTGCCAGCAGAGACAGCTACGAGCAGTACTTC. As protein: CASRDSYEQYF.

The V call is TRBV6-1, the J call TRBJ1-2; D unclear. The germline V and J ends were trimmed by 7 bases and 4 bases, with 10 bases remaining between them. The germline V gene has CDR1 MNHNS and CDR2 SASEGT. The CDR3 is 12 amino acids. For the CDR3, the DNA is TGTGCCAGCATTAGCCCCCCCTATGGCTACACCTTC. Amino acids: CASISPPYGYTF.

The rearrangement links TRBV7-3 to TRBJ1-2; tentative D call: TRBD1 (5 bases). CDR1 is SGHTA and CDR2 is FQGTGA in the germline V gene. The CDR3 has 14 amino acids. Trimming pared 2 bases from V and 3 bases from J, leaving 10 bases between. The DNA of the CDR3 is TGTGCCAGCAGCTTAGGCGGGACGGACTATGGCTACACCTTC. This codes for CASSLGGTDYGYTF.

The V call is TRBV5-1, the J call TRBJ1-3; perhaps TRBD1 as D (6 bases). The CDR3 has 15 amino acids. V lost 5 bases, J lost 1 base, and 13 bases lay in between. Germline V lookup: CDR1 SGHRS, CDR2 YFSETQ. CDR3 amino acids: CASRDRTGSGNTIYF. The CDR3, as DNA: TGCGCCAGCAGGGACAGAACAGGGTCTGGAAACACCATATATTTT.

The chain is built from TRBV2 and TRBJ1-4; 10 nucleotides match TRBD1. V shed 8 bases, J shed 6 bases, and the junction held 0 bases outside the gene matches. The CDR3 extends over 12 amino acids. Germline CDR1 reads SNHLY; CDR2 reads FYNNEI. CDR3 in DNA: TGTGCCAGCGGACAGGGGGATGAAAAACTGTTTTTT. Translating it yields CASGQGDEKLFF.

The V gene is TRBV2, the J gene TRBJ2-5, with 7 bases lining up with TRBD1. This CDR3 contains 14 residues. The V gene's germline CDR1 is SNHLY and CDR2 FYNNEI. V was pared by 6 bases and J by 1 base, with 5 bases of the junction left unmatched. The CDR3 bases are TGTGCCAGCAGAGCCGGGACAGCCCAAGAGACCCAGTACTTC. Translated: CASRAGTAQETQYF. The variable domain in full, completed from reference TRBV2 and TRBJ2-5, reads EPEVTQTPSHQVTQMGQEVILRCVPISNHLYFYWYRQILGQKVEFLVSFYNNEISEKSEIFDDQFSVERPDGSNFTLKIRSTKLEDSAMYFCASRAGTAQETQYFGPGTRLLVL.